This T cell receptor (beta chain) was documented in a study of OX40 agonist ivuxolimab in advanced cancers. Background on the study: The study reported partial responses in three patients: one hepatocellular carcinoma, two cutaneous melanoma.

The repertoire was sequenced with immunoSEQ multiplex PCR; TCRdb's copy has only in-frame clones and lacks some. The sample carries about 96,000 clones, roughly 88% recorded once. Sampled blood was obtained at baseline, cycle 4 day 1, and cycle 7 day 1. This specimen consisted of CD4+ or CD8+ T cells sorted from blood, obtained in a trial of the OX40 agonist ivuxolimab. The sequence was obtained from an adult with an advanced solid tumor such as melanoma, head and neck, liver or kidney cancer.

Here the CDR3 DNA reads TGCGCCAGCAGCTCGGGACAGGGGTCCTACAATGAGCAGTTCTTC. It specifies CASSSGQGSYNEQFF. The chain uses TRBV5-1 and TRBJ2-1, with TRBD1 identical over 10 bases. CDR1 SGHRS and CDR2 YFSETQ come from the germline V gene. With V trimmed by 3 bases and J by 1 base, 1 base remained unmatched. The CDR3 has 15 residues.